Each of the 17 T cell receptor beta chains below was sequenced from the same sample in a study of identical twins. A single record per CDR3 protein comes from TCRdb applying MiXCR to the 5' RACE reads. Of 500,000 to 650,000 distinct CDR3 sequences listed, roughly 7.2% are singletons. Separately, the same data were catalogued under a study of yellow fever vaccine responses in identical twins.

The sample comprised PBMCs. The receptors here all came from a woman younger than 30 in good health.

The chain combines TRBV11-2 with TRBJ1-6; D ambiguous. CDR1 is SGHAT, CDR2 FQNNGV, per germline. V lost 1 base to trimming and J lost 6 bases, with 10 bases between them. The CDR3 sequence is 15 residues long. CDR3 amino acids: CASSLGSQTNSPLHF. As DNA, the CDR3 is TGTGCCAGCAGCTTAGGGTCGCAAACTAATTCACCCCTCCACTTT.

This chain uses TRBV2 with TRBJ2-3; TRBD2 matches at 7 bases. Germline V gene lookup returns CDR1 SNHLY and CDR2 FYNNEI. J gave up 0 bases and V 4 bases, and 7 bases lay outside the gene matches. The CDR3 extends over 16 amino acids. The CDR3 sequence is CASSVGLAVSTDTQYF. The CDR3 coding sequence is TGTGCCAGCAGTGTTGGGCTAGCGGTGAGCACAGATACGCAGTATTTT.

This clonotype was found a few times. V gene TRBV12-3 or TRBV12-4 combines with J gene TRBJ2-3; perhaps D is TRBD1 or TRBD2 (5 bases each). V dropped 5 bases and J dropped 0 bases, with 21 bases sitting between them. This CDR3 region has 18 residues. Here the CDR3 DNA reads TGTGCCAGCAGTCTCCACTCCTCCGGGACCAGAAGCACAGATACGCAGTATTTT. It translates to CASSLHSSGTRSTDTQYF.

The chain links TRBV2 to TRBJ2-2; D gene ambiguous. Trimming took off 1 base at V and 7 bases at J, with 10 bases between the two ends. Per germline, CDR1 SNHLY and CDR2 FYNNEI. CDR3 length: 14 residues. The CDR3 here is CASSEERVNGELFF. The CDR3 nucleotides are TGTGCCAGCAGTGAAGAAAGGGTGAACGGGGAGCTGTTTTTT.

This clonotype came up a few times. The V gene is TRBV19, the J gene TRBJ2-5, with D perhaps TRBD1 or TRBD2 (5 bases each). Trimming shortened V by 6 bases and J by 9 bases, and 23 bases separated the two germline ends. Germline CDR1 LNHDA, CDR2 SQIVND (reference sequence). CDR3 size: 15 residues. The CDR3 DNA reads as TGTGCCAGTAGGTACAGCGGCCAGTTCGTAGGGGCCCAGTACTTC. It codes for CASRYSGQFVGAQYF.

This chain connects TRBV7-3 to TRBJ2-3, with TRBD2 matching 8 bases. Trimming cost V 0 bases and J 0 bases; bases outside gene matches: 11. CDR1 SGHTA and CDR2 FQGTGA come from the germline V gene. This CDR3 contains 19 residues. Written as DNA, the CDR3 is TGTGCCAGCAGCTTAACGTACACTAGCGGTACCACTAGCACAGATACGCAGTATTTT. It translates to CASSLTYTSGTTSTDTQYF.

This clonotype was seen repeatedly, ten times or more. V gene TRBV9 combines with J gene TRBJ2-7; possible D gene TRBD2, 5 bases. Germline CDR1 SGDLS, CDR2 YYNGEE. This CDR3 has 13 amino acids. The V and J ends lost 4 bases and 0 bases respectively, with 8 bases between them. The CDR3 loop is CASSSRDSYEQYF. As DNA, the CDR3 is TGTGCCAGCAGCTCCCGGGACTCCTACGAGCAGTACTTC.

This clonotype occurred many times. The chain has TRBV5-1 and TRBJ2-7, with 7 bases lining up with TRBD2. Trimming removed 5 bases from V and 1 base from J; junction bases left unmatched: 9. The CDR3 runs 15 residues. The germline gives CDR1 SGHRS, CDR2 YFSETQ. CDR3 sequence reads: CASRVGPSGSYEQYV. The CDR3 DNA follows: TGCGCCAGCAGGGTTGGTCCTAGCGGATCCTACGAGCAGTACGTC.

The chain couples TRBV4-1 to TRBJ2-1; TRBD2 agrees at 8 bases. The trim removed 3 bases at V and 5 bases at J, leaving 9 bases unmatched. The germline CDR1 and CDR2 sequences are MGHRA and YSYEKL. The CDR3 runs 16 residues. The CDR3 protein is CASSQASGSVHNEQFF. The DNA of the CDR3 is TGCGCCAGCAGCCAGGCGAGCGGGAGCGTTCACAATGAGCAGTTCTTC.

This chain links TRBV7-2 with TRBJ2-1; no reliable D call. The V gene lost 5 bases and the J gene lost 10 bases, with 15 bases spanning the gap. Per the germline V gene, CDR1 is SGHTA and CDR2 is FQGNSA. CDR3 size: 13 residues. For the CDR3, the DNA is TGTGCCAGCAGCCCCCCCCGCAGGACGGAGCAGTTCTTC. Its translation: CASSPPRRTEQFF.

Turning to this clonotype: At one boundary the junction diverges from the germline segment, which might be a read error. The gene calls are TRBV12-3 or TRBV12-4 and TRBJ2-3; D is perhaps TRBD2 (5 bases). The CDR3 totals 19 residues. The CDR3 DNA reads TGTGCCTGCAGTTTACTAGTAACCGGGTCTTTCATTAGCACAGATACGCAGTATTTT. It specifies CACSLLVTGSFISTDTQYF.

The chain joins TRBV7-2 to TRBJ2-4, with TRBD2 matching 12 bases. The ends lost 4 bases at V and 0 bases at J; junction bases unmatched: 4. The CDR3 has 17 residues. The germline CDR1 and CDR2 sequences are SGHTA and FQGNSA. CDR3 coding DNA: TGTGCCAGCAGCTCCAGACTAGCGGGGGAAGCCAAAAACATTCAGTACTTC. Its translation is CASSSRLAGEAKNIQYF.

The V gene is TRBV5-5, the J gene TRBJ2-2; 7 nucleotides align to TRBD1. Per the germline V gene, CDR1 is SGHKS and CDR2 is YYEKEE (reference sequence). J was trimmed by 3 bases and V by 3 bases; bases with no gene match: 8. The CDR3 is made up of 16 amino acids. For the CDR3, the DNA is TGTGCCAGCAGCTCACGGACAGGAACCTACACCGGGGAGCTGTTTTTT. As protein: CASSSRTGTYTGELFF.

The chain is built from TRBV2 and TRBJ2-4; a weak D match, TRBD1 (7 bases). The CDR3 is made up of 18 amino acids. V lost 11 bases to trimming and J lost 3 bases, with 29 bases between them. From germline, CDR1 is SNHLY and CDR2 FYNNEI. Written as DNA, the CDR3 is TGTGCCTGCTGTCAAAAACGACAGGGCGCCGGGGGCAAAAACATTCAGTACTTC. Translated: CACCQKRQGAGGKNIQYF. The entire variable domain, with the rest obtained from reference TRBV2 and TRBJ2-4, is as follows: EPEVTQTPSHQVTQMGQEVILRCVPISNHLYFYWYRQILGQKVEFLVSFYNNEISEKSEIFDDQFSVERPDGSNFTLKIRSTKLEDSAMYFCACCQKRQGAGGKNIQYFGAGTRLSVL.

There are a few counts of this clonotype. The rearrangement links TRBV25-1 to TRBJ2-3, with D perhaps TRBD1 (6 bases). This CDR3 is built from 13 residues. Trimming removed 2 bases at V and 5 bases at J, with 8 bases between. The germline V gene encodes CDR1 MGHDK and CDR2 SYGVNS. The CDR3 bases are TGTGCCAGCAGTGAAAAAGGGGGAGATACGCAGTATTTT. This sequence encodes CASSEKGGDTQYF. Filled out from reference TRBV25-1 and TRBJ2-3, the complete variable domain reads EADIYQTPRYLVIGTGKKITLECSQTMGHDKMYWYQQDPGMELHLIHYSYGVNSTEKGDLSSESTVSRIRTEHFPLTLESARPSHTSQYLCASSEKGGDTQYFGPGTRLTVL.

This clonotype occurred a few times. This rearrangement joins TRBV3-1 to TRBJ1-6; TRBD1 matches at 12 bases. In germline, CDR1 is LGHDT, CDR2 YNNKEL (reference sequence). The V gene end was trimmed by 2 bases and the J gene end by 10 bases; junction bases not matched to a gene: 3. This CDR3 contains 15 residues. CDR3 DNA sequence: TGTGCCAGCAGCCAATGGGACAGGGGGCAGTCACCCCTCCACTTT. Translation: CASSQWDRGQSPLHF.

J is TRBJ1-1 and V is TRBV29-1; tentative D call: TRBD1 (5 bases). There are 13 residues in the CDR3. The germline V gene encodes CDR1 SQVTM and CDR2 ANQGSEA. The V and J ends lost 7 bases and 5 bases respectively, with 17 bases between them. CDR3 sequence reads: CSAGTAIQTEAFF. CDR3 in DNA: TGCAGCGCAGGGACCGCCATTCAAACTGAAGCTTTCTTT.